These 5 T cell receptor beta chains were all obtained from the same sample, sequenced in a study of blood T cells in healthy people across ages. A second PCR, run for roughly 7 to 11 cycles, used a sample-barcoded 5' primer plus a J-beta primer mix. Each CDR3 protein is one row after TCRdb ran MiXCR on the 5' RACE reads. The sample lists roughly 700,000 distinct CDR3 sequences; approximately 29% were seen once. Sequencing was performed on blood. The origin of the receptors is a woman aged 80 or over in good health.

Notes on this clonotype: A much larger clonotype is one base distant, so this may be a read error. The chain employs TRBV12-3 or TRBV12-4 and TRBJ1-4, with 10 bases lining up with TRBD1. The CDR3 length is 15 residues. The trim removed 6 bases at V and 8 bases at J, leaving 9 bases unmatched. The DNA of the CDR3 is TGTGCCAGCAGCCGGGACAGGGGACCAGGGGAAAAACTGTTTTTT. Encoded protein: CASSRDRGPGEKLFF.

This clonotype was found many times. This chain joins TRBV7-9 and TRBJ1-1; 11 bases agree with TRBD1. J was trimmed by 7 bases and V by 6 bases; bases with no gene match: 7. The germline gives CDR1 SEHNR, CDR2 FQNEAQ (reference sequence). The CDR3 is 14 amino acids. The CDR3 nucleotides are TGTGCCAGCAGAAAGGGACAGGGGGGAGGTGAAGCTTTCTTT. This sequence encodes CASRKGQGGGEAFF.

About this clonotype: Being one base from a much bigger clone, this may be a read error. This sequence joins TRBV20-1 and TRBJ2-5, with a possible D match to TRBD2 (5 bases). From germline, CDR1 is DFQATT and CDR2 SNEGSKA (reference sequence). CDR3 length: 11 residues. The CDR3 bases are TGCAGGGCGGACGGGGAAGAGACCCAGTACTTC. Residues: CRADGEETQYF.

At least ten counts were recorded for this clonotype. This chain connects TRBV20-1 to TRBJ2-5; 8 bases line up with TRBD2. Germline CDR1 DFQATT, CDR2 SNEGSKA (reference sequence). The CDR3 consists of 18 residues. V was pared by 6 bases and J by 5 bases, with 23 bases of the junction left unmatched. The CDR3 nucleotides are TGCAGTGCCGGGTTAGGAGGTTTCGGGGGGGCCGTCGGGGAGACCCAGTACTTC. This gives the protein CSAGLGGFGGAVGETQYF.

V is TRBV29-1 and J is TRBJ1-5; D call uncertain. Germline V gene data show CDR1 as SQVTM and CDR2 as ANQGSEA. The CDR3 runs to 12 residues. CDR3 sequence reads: CSVGGSNQVQHF. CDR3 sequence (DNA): TGCAGTGTCGGAGGAAGCAATCAAGTCCAGCATTTT. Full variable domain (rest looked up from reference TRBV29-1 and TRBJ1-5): SAVISQKPSRDICQRGTSLTIQCQVDSQVTMMFWYRQQPGQSLTLIATANQGSEATYESGFVIDKFPISRPNLTFSTLTVSNMSPEDSSIYLCSVGGSNQVQHFGDGTRLSIL.